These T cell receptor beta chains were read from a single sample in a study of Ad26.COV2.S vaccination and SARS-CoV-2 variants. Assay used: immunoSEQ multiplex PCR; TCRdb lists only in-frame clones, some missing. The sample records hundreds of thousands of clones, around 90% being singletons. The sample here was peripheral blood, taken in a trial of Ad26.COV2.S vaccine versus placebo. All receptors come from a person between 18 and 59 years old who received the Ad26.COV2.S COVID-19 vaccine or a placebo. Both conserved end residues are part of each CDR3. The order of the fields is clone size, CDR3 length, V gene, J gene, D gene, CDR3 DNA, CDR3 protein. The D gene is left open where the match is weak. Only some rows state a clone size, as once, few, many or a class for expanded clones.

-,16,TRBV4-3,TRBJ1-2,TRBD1,TGCGCCAGCAGCCAAGAGGGGACAGGGACTAACTATGGCTACACCTTC,CASSQEGTGTNYGYTF
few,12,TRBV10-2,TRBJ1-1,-,TGCGCCAGCAGCCACTTGGAAGCTGGAGCTTTCTTT,CASSHLEAGAFF
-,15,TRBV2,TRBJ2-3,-,TGTGCCAGCAGTGAGGCGGGGGCCCCGCGGGATACGCAGTATTTT,CASSEAGAPRDTQYF
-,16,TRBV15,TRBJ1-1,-,TGTGCCACCAGCAGAGTAGGGGGGCAGAGGAACACTGAAGCTTTCTTT,CATSRVGGQRNTEAFF
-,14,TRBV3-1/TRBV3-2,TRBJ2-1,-,TGTGCCAGCAGCCAAGAGTTGAAAGTGGGAGAGCAGTTCTTC,CASSQELKVGEQFF
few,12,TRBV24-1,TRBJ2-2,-,TGTGCCACCAGTGAAAACACCGGGGAGCTGTTTTTT,CATSENTGELFF
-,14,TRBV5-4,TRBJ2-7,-,TGTGCCAGCAGCGTCGAGGCAGGGGACTACGAGCAGTACTTC,CASSVEAGDYEQYF
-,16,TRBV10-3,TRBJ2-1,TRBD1,TGTGCCATCAGTGATTCGGCCGGGACAGGGACCAATGAGCAGTTCTTC,CAISDSAGTGTNEQFF
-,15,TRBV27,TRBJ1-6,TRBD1,TGTGCCAGCAGTTTAGCCGGGACAGTTAATTCACCCCTCCACTTT,CASSLAGTVNSPLHF
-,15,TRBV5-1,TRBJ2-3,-,TGCGCCACCGGTCTGGGGGAGGTTGGCACAGATACGCAGTATTTT,CATGLGEVGTDTQYF
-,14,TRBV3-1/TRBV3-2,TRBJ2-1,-,TGTGCCAGCAGCCAAGTATCAGGCAACTATGAGCAGTTCTTC,CASSQVSGNYEQFF
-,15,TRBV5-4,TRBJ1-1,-,TGTGCCAGCAAAGATCCTGACATACAGGTCACTGAAGCTTTCTTT,CASKDPDIQVTEAFF
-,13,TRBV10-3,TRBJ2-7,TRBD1,TGTGCCATCAGGGGGACAGGGGCGGGTGAGCAGTACTTC,CAIRGTGAGEQYF
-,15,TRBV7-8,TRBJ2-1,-,TGTGCCAGCAGCGCCACGACCCAGGGTTACAATGAGCAGTTCTTC,CASSATTQGYNEQFF
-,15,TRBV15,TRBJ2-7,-,TGTGCCACCAGCAGAGGAGAGGGGGACACCTACGAGCAGTACTTC,CATSRGEGDTYEQYF
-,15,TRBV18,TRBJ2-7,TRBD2,TGTGCCAGCTCAACAGGGACTAGCGGGGTCGGCGAGCAGTACTTC,CASSTGTSGVGEQYF
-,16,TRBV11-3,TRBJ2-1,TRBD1,TGTGCCAGCAGCTTATGGGGGGGACAGGGGTACAATGAGCAGTTCTTC,CASSLWGGQGYNEQFF
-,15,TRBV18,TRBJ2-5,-,TGTGCCAGCTCACGGGCAGGTGTGAGGGAAGAGACCCAGTACTTC,CASSRAGVREETQYF
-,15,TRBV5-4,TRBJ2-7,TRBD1,TGTGCCAGCAGCTCCGGGACAGGGGCGACCTACGAGCAGTACTTC,CASSSGTGATYEQYF
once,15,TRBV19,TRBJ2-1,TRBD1,TGTGCCAGTACTCCCCGACAGGGTTCGGTCAATGAGCAGTTCTTC,CASTPRQGSVNEQFF
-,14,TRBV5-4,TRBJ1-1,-,TGTGCCAGCAGCTTGGGGACCACGGGCACTGAAGCTTTCTTT,CASSLGTTGTEAFF
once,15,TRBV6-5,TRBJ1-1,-,TGTGCCAGCAGTTACGGAATGCCCGAGTCCGCTGAAGCTTTCTTT,CASSYGMPESAEAFF
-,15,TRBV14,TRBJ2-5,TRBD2,TGTGCCAGCAGCCAGTCACTAGCGGGAGGAGAGACCCAGTACTTC,CASSQSLAGGETQYF
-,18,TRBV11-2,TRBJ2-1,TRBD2,TGTGCCAGCAGCCCGGGACTAGCGGGGAGCCCCTCCTACAATGAGCAGTTCTTC,CASSPGLAGSPSYNEQFF
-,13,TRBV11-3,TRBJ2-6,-,TGTGCCAGCAGCCACTCTGGGGCCAACGTCCTGACTTTC,CASSHSGANVLTF
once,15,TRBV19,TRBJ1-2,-,TGTGCCAGTAGTATAAGCCAGCTTACTAACTATGGCTACACCTTC,CASSISQLTNYGYTF
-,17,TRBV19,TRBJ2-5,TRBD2,TGTGCCAGTAGTATAGATCTAGAGACTAGCCTCCAAGAGACCCAGTACTTC,CASSIDLETSLQETQYF
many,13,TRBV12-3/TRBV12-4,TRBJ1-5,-,TGTGCCAGCAGTTTAGGTTCGGGCCAGCCCCAGCATTTT,CASSLGSGQPQHF
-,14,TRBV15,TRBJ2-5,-,TGTGCCACCAGCAGAGATGGGGGACAAGAGACCCAGTACTTC,CATSRDGGQETQYF
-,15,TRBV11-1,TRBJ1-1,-,TGTGCCAGCAGCTTACCGGGACACCCGACCACTGAAGCTTTCTTT,CASSLPGHPTTEAFF
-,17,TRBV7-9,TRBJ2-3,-,TGTGCCAGCAGACCCGACAGGAAACACAATTACACAGATACGCAGTATTTT,CASRPDRKHNYTDTQYF
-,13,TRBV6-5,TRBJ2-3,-,TGTGCCAGCCGTCCGGGGAACACAGATACGCAGTATTTT,CASRPGNTDTQYF
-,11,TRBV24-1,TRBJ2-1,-,TGTGCCACCCGGGTCGACAATGAGCAGTTCTTC,CATRVDNEQFF
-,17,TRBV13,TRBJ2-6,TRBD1,TGTGCCAGCAGCTTGGGGACAGGAGACTCTGGGGCCAACGTCCTGACTTTC,CASSLGTGDSGANVLTF
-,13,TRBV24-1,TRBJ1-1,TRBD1,TGTGCCACCAGTGATTTGACAGGGGGGGAAGCTTTCTTT,CATSDLTGGEAFF
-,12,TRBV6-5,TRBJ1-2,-,TGTGCCACAGGGGAGTCAGACTATGGCTACACCTTC,CATGESDYGYTF
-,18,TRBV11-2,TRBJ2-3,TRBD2,TGTGCCAGCAGCTTGATGGGACTAGCGGCAACTAGCACAGATACGCAGTATTTT,CASSLMGLAATSTDTQYF
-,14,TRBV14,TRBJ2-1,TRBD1,TGTGCCAGCAGCCCTTTGGCAGGGGGCAATGAGCAGTTCTTC,CASSPLAGGNEQFF
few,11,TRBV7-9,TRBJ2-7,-,TGTGCCAGCAGCTTATCCTACGAGCAGTACTTC,CASSLSYEQYF
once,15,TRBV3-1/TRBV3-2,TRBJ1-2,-,TGTGCCAGCAGCCAAGACTCAGGCAATTCCTATGGCTACACCTTC,CASSQDSGNSYGYTF
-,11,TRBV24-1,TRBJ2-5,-,TGTGCCACCCCAGTGCTAGGGACCCAGTACTTC,CATPVLGTQYF
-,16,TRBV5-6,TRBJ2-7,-,TGTGCCAGCAGCTTGAGCGGGCCCTTAAAGTCCTACGAGCAGTACTTC,CASSLSGPLKSYEQYF
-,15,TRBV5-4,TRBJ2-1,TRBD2,TGTGCCAGCAGCTCGATTAGCGGGGGGGCACATGAGCAGTTCTTC,CASSSISGGAHEQFF
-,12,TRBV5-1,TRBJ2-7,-,TGCGCCAGCAGCTCCCAGGTGGGCGAGCAGTACTTC,CASSSQVGEQYF
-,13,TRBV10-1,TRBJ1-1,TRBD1,TGCGCCAGCAGGGACAGGGTGAACACTGAAGCTTTCTTT,CASRDRVNTEAFF
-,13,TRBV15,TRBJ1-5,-,TGTGCCACCACCCCGGGGGCGGATCAGCCCCAGCATTTT,CATTPGADQPQHF
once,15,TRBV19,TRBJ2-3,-,TGTGCCAGTAGTAAGGCGACACTTAGCACAGATACGCAGTATTTT,CASSKATLSTDTQYF
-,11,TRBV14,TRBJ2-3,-,TGTGCCAGCAGCCAAAAAGTTACGCAGTATTTT,CASSQKVTQYF
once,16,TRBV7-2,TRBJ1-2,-,TGTGCCAGCAGCTTAGCGGATAGGGTCCACAAGTATGGCTACACCTTC,CASSLADRVHKYGYTF
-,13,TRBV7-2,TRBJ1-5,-,TGTGCCAGCAGCTTAGCGTCGGGTCAGCCCCAGCATTTT,CASSLASGQPQHF
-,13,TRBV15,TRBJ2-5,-,TGTGCCACCAGCAGAGACTACCAAGAGACCCAGTACTTC,CATSRDYQETQYF
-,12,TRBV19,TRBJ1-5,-,TGTGCCAGTAGCGGCACCAATCAGCCCCAGCATTTT,CASSGTNQPQHF